The 27 T cell receptor beta chains listed next were all sequenced from one sample in a study of blood T cells in healthy people across ages. Combining a sample-barcoded 5' primer with a J-beta primer mix, a second PCR ran for about 7 to 12 cycles. TCRdb processed the 5' RACE reads anew with MiXCR; each CDR3 protein has one entry. The sample includes roughly 1.7 million distinct CDR3 sequences, roughly 32% of them seen just once. The sequenced material came from blood. The receptor source for this set is a woman aged 25 to 39 in good health.

V is TRBV18 and J is TRBJ2-5, with 7 nucleotides matching TRBD2. The CDR3 is 15 residues long. The germline gives CDR1 KGHSH, CDR2 LQKENI. J was trimmed by 3 bases and V by 0 bases; bases with no gene match: 4. The CDR3: CASSPPGGTKETQYF. CDR3 nucleotides: TGTGCCAGCTCACCACCGGGGGGGACCAAAGAGACCCAGTACTTC.

In its sample, this clonotype was seen a few times. The rearrangement uses TRBV11-1 and TRBJ1-2; no clear D gene. The germline V gene encodes CDR1 SGHAT and CDR2 FQDESV (reference sequence). Trimming cost V 0 bases and J 8 bases, with 13 bases left between them. The CDR3 extends over 14 amino acids. In DNA, the CDR3 is TGTGCCAGCAGCTTAGCCGGTCCAGGAGCCGGCTACACCTTC. Its translation: CASSLAGPGAGYTF. The whole variable domain, filled in from reference TRBV11-1 and TRBJ1-2, reads EAEVAQSPRYKITEKSQAVAFWCDPISGHATLYWYRQILGQGPELLVQFQDESVVDDSQLPKDRFSAERLKGVDSTLKIQPAELGDSAMYLCASSLAGPGAGYTFGSGTRLTVV.

The chain recombines TRBV7-9 with TRBJ1-4, with D unclear. Trimming shortened V by 5 bases and J by 5 bases, and 12 bases separated the two germline ends. In germline, CDR1 is SEHNR, CDR2 FQNEAQ (reference sequence). The CDR3 sequence is 14 residues long. This CDR3 reads CASSPPQENEKLFF. The DNA of the CDR3 is TGTGCCAGCAGCCCTCCTCAAGAGAATGAAAAACTGTTTTTT.

The chain is built from TRBV20-1 and TRBJ2-1; the D is unclear. V was pared by 6 bases and J by 5 bases, with 17 bases between. From germline, CDR1 is DFQATT and CDR2 SNEGSKA (reference sequence). CDR3 length: 14 residues. CDR3 in amino acids: CSAETLSEHNEQFF. CDR3 bases: TGCAGTGCCGAAACCCTTTCGGAGCACAATGAGCAGTTCTTC.

Turning to this clonotype: An end of the junction differs from the germline gene, which may be a read error. The genes are TRBV5-5 and TRBJ1-6; D possibly corresponds to TRBD1 (6 bases). The length of the CDR3 is 14 residues. Germline lookup yields CDR1 SGHKS and CDR2 YYEKEE (reference sequence). CDR3 DNA: TGTGCCAGCAGCTTGGACCTTCAGGGGTCACCCCTCTACTTT. Translation gives CASSLDLQGSPLYF. Using reference TRBV5-5 and TRBJ1-6 for the parts outside the CDR3, the full variable domain is DAGVTQSPTHLIKTRGQQVTLRCSPISGHKSVSWYQQVLGQGPQFIFQYYEKEERGRGNFPDRFSARQFPNYSSELNVNALLLGDSALYLCASSLDLQGSPLYFGNGTRLTVT.

The rearrangement joins TRBV21-1 to TRBJ2-2; the table's TRBD2 call for D was not verified on the DNA. TRBV21-1 is designated a pseudogene. There are 19 residues in the CDR3. CDR3 residues: CASSKGGRGRASNTGELFF. CDR3 DNA: TGTGCCAGCAGCAAAGGGGGCCGGGGGAGGGCTTCGAACACCGGGGAGCTGTTTTTT.

Details on this clonotype: A read error may be the cause here, since a much bigger clone is one base away. The gene calls are TRBV10-3 and TRBJ2-3, with 8 bases identical to TRBD1. Per the germline V gene, CDR1 is ENHRY and CDR2 is SYGVKD. The CDR3 is made up of 17 amino acids. J was trimmed by 4 bases and V by 4 bases; bases with no gene match: 13. The CDR3, as DNA: TGTGCCATCAGTGTTGACCAGGGGGCTACAGTTGCAGATACGCAGTATTTT. Translating gives CAISVDQGATVADTQYF.

The sample holds one count of this clonotype. A junction boundary mismatches the germline segment, possibly from a read error. The V and J genes are TRBV5-1 and TRBJ1-1; D unresolved. The germline V gene has CDR1 SGHRS and CDR2 YFSETQ. This CDR3 comprises 13 residues. CDR3 sequence: CAGSAGYRTEAFF. CDR3 nucleotides: TGCGCCGGCAGCGCGGGGTACCGGACTGAAGCTTTCTTT.

This clonotype was seen only a few times. In DNA form, the CDR3 reads TGTGCCACCAGCAGGAAACCTACAGGGACCAGCAATCAGCCCCAGCATTTT. Protein product: CATSRKPTGTSNQPQHF. The chain couples TRBV15 to TRBJ1-5, with D possibly being TRBD1 (6 bases). The CDR3 contains 17 residues. Looked up from germline, CDR1 is LNHNV and CDR2 is YYDKDF (reference sequence). V shed 3 bases and J shed 1 base, with 16 bases lying between them.

This chain links TRBV20-1 with TRBJ1-4; D gene unclear. This CDR3 comprises 12 residues. V shed 2 bases and J shed 4 bases, with 5 bases lying between them. The germline CDR1 and CDR2 sequences are DFQATT and SNEGSKA (reference sequence). DNA of the CDR3: TGCAGTGCTAGAACCTTTAATGAAAAACTGTTTTTT. It yields the protein CSARTFNEKLFF.

As for this clonotype: The junction departs from the called germline gene at one end, perhaps through a read error. The V call is TRBV6-5, the J call TRBJ2-5, with TRBD1 identical over 7 bases. The CDR3 has 14 amino acids. Germline V CDR1 and CDR2: MNHEY, SVGAGI. The CDR3, as DNA: TGTGCCTGCAGTCCGGACAGGCGACAAGAGACCCAGTACTTC. This gives the protein CACSPDRRQETQYF.

This clonotype was observed a handful of times. The chain uses TRBV2 and TRBJ1-1, with 8 bases lining up with TRBD1. Per the germline V gene, CDR1 is SNHLY and CDR2 is FYNNEI. The V segment lost 6 bases and the J segment 0 bases; nucleotides outside the gene matches: 6. CDR3 size: 15 residues. The CDR3 here is CASSQRQGMNTEAFF. The CDR3 nucleotides read TGTGCCAGCAGCCAAAGACAGGGGATGAACACTGAAGCTTTCTTT.

This chain connects TRBV10-3 to TRBJ2-1; D is possibly TRBD2 (6 bases). Germline lookup yields CDR1 ENHRY and CDR2 SYGVKD. V was trimmed by 8 bases and J by 4 bases, leaving 15 bases between them. There are 14 residues in the CDR3. CDR3 bases: TGTGCCATCGGAGGGATTATAGGGTACAATGAGCAGTTCTTC. Its protein product is CAIGGIIGYNEQFF.

Turning to this clonotype: Just one base apart from a much larger clone, this may be a read error. V gene TRBV12-3 or TRBV12-4 combines with J gene TRBJ2-3, with a tentative D call TRBD2 (6 bases). Deletions cut 0 bases from V and 1 base from J, with 11 bases between. This CDR3 is 16 amino acids long. Here the CDR3 reads CASSLARRVGTDTQYF. In nucleotides, the CDR3 is TGTGCCAGCAGTTTAGCGAGGAGGGTGGGCACAGATACGCAGTATTTT.

The gene calls are TRBV3-1 and TRBJ1-5; perhaps TRBD1 as D (5 bases). Germline assignment: CDR1 LGHDT and CDR2 YNNKEL (reference sequence). The CDR3 has 14 residues. V was trimmed by 2 bases and J by 1 base, leaving 6 bases between them. This CDR3 reads CASSQWGSNQPQHF. In DNA, the CDR3 is TGTGCCAGCAGCCAATGGGGCAGCAATCAGCCCCAGCATTTT.

This clonotype was detected only a few times. The rearrangement joins TRBV21-1 to TRBJ2-1; TRBD1, the table's D call, was not compared with the DNA. TRBV21-1 is listed as a pseudogene. The CDR3 contains 14 residues. The DNA for the CDR3 is TGTGCCAGCAGCCCCGGGACAGATCCGTCTAAACAGTTCTTC. This encodes CASSPGTDPSKQFF.

V usage is TRBV5-1 and J usage is TRBJ2-1, with a tentative D call TRBD1 (6 bases). Per germline, CDR1 SGHRS and CDR2 YFSETQ. The V gene lost 1 base and the J gene lost 7 bases, with 21 bases spanning the gap. The CDR3 contains 17 residues. The CDR3 sequence is CASSLTLLGAKRNEQFF. The CDR3 DNA reads as TGCGCCAGCAGCTTGACCCTCTTGGGGGCCAAGAGGAATGAGCAGTTCTTC.

The CDR3 here is CATSSLDRGAPNEQFF. The CDR3, as DNA: TGTGCCACCAGCTCCTTAGACAGGGGGGCGCCGAATGAGCAGTTCTTC. This chain uses TRBV15 with TRBJ2-1; 9 bases map to TRBD1. This CDR3 contains 16 residues. V shed 5 bases and J 7 bases; nucleotides not matched to a gene: 12. CDR1 is LNHNV and CDR2 is YYDKDF in the germline V gene (reference sequence). The full variable domain, in which reference TRBV15 and TRBJ2-1 provide the parts outside the CDR3, is DAMVIQNPRYQVTQFGKPVTLSCSQTLNHNVMYWYQQKSSQAPKLLFHYYDKDFNNEADTPDNFQSRRPNTSFCFLDIRSPGLGDTAMYLCATSSLDRGAPNEQFFGPGTRLTVL.

This clonotype was seen more than once but under ten times. The genes are TRBV9 and TRBJ2-5; the D gene could be TRBD1 or TRBD2 (5 bases each). Germline loops: CDR1 SGDLS, CDR2 YYNGEE. V lost 0 bases and J 5 bases, leaving 11 bases between the germline ends. The CDR3 consists of 14 residues. The CDR3: CASSVGGTGETQYF. For the CDR3, the DNA is TGTGCCAGCAGCGTAGGGGGGACGGGGGAGACCCAGTACTTC.

In this sample, this clonotype turned up a few times. The V call is TRBV10-3, the J call TRBJ1-5; D is undetermined. CDR3 length equals 12 residues. The germline V gene has CDR1 ENHRY and CDR2 SYGVKD. V was cut by 7 bases and J by 4 bases, with 8 bases left in between. CDR3 in DNA: TGTGCCATCAAATCGGGGAATCAGCCCCAGCATTTT. This encodes CAIKSGNQPQHF.

This chain joins TRBV6-1 and TRBJ1-4, with D unresolved. Between the trimmed V and J ends, which lost 9 bases and 7 bases, there was a span of 15 bases. The CDR3 runs 13 residues. The germline V gene encodes CDR1 MNHNS and CDR2 SASEGT. The CDR3 DNA reads as TGTGCCAGTCGCCTACGGGAATCTGAAAAACTGTTTTTT. This codes for CASRLRESEKLFF.

The chain employs TRBV29-1 and TRBJ2-2; no firm D call. CDR3 size: 12 residues. The germline CDR1 and CDR2 sequences are SQVTM and ANQGSEA. Trimming stripped 0 bases from V and 1 base from J, with 0 bases between. The CDR3 sequence: CSVEENTGELFF. CDR3 coding DNA: TGCAGCGTTGAAGAGAACACCGGGGAGCTGTTTTTT.

V usage is TRBV4-1 and J usage is TRBJ2-7; TRBD1 aligns across 8 bases. CDR3 length: 16 amino acids. The germline gives CDR1 MGHRA, CDR2 YSYEKL. V was clipped by 4 bases and J by 0 bases; unmatched bases: 8. CDR3 loop: CASSPSGGLGSYEQYF. CDR3 nucleotides: TGCGCCAGCAGCCCCTCAGGGGGCCTCGGCTCCTACGAGCAGTACTTC.

Concerning this clonotype: One end of the junction fails to match germline, which may point to a read error. The genes are TRBV9 and TRBJ1-1; D gene unclear. This CDR3 contains 14 residues. Germline CDR1 and CDR2: SGDLS and YYNGEE. The CDR3 is CASSVGGMNTKAFF. The CDR3 DNA reads as TGTGCCAGCAGCGTAGGCGGAATGAACACTAAAGCTTTCTTT.

This clonotype has just a few counts. The V call is TRBV5-1, the J call TRBJ2-5; D unresolved. The ends were cut back, 0 bases at V and 0 bases at J, with 9 bases in the middle. The CDR3 loop spans 15 amino acids. The germline V gene encodes CDR1 SGHRS and CDR2 YFSETQ. The CDR3 region is CASSLGFHNQETQYF. The CDR3 DNA reads TGCGCCAGCAGCTTGGGTTTTCATAACCAAGAGACCCAGTACTTC.

This clonotype has a count of ten or more. V gene TRBV29-1 combines with J gene TRBJ2-7, with 9 bases aligning to TRBD1. The CDR3 is 11 residues long. The V and J ends lost 7 bases and 6 bases, in that order; junction bases with no gene match: 4. Germline V gene data show CDR1 as SQVTM and CDR2 as ANQGSEA. Written as DNA, the CDR3 is TGCAGCGCCGGACAGGGGCTCGAGCAGTACTTC. Translated, it gives CSAGQGLEQYF.

The J gene is TRBJ2-5, the V gene TRBV20-1; maybe TRBD1 (6 bases). The J call may be wrong; the DNA end is better matched by TRBJ2-7. Germline loops: CDR1 DFQATT, CDR2 SNEGSKA (reference sequence). CDR3 size: 14 residues. CDR3: CSAGGPSGNYEQYF. CDR3 bases: TGCAGTGCTGGGGGCCCATCGGGAAACTACGAGCAGTACTTC.